This is a list of T cell receptor beta chains from one sample in a study of blood T cell repertoires in COVID-19. Sequencing was performed with immunoSEQ multiplex PCR; in TCRdb, only in-frame clones are kept and a portion is missing. The sample records about 140,000 clones, around nine tenths being singletons. Sequencing was carried out using peripheral blood. The source of these receptors is a human donor in a cohort sampled during active COVID-19. Both conserved end residues are part of each CDR3. The D gene is left open where the match is weak. The size of a clone is reported for some rows only, either as once, few or many, or as a class for expanded clones.

d_gene,v_gene,abundance,j_gene,CDR3nt,CDR3aa
.,TRBV19,few,TRBJ2-7,TGTGCCACTGACGGGGGTGGGTACGAGCAGTACTTC,CATDGGGYEQYF
TRBD1,TRBV9,.,TRBJ2-3,TGTGCCAGCAGCAGACAGGGGAGCACAGATACGCAGTATTTT,CASSRQGSTDTQYF
TRBD2,TRBV11-2,.,TRBJ2-4,TGTGCCAGCAGCTTAGTACTAGCGGGTAGAAACATTCAGTACTTC,CASSLVLAGRNIQYF
.,TRBV18,.,TRBJ2-3,.,CASSRRAGGATDTQYF
TRBD2,TRBV19,.,TRBJ2-1,TGTGCCAGTAGTATATCCGGACTAGCGGGGGGGTTTGACAATGAGCAGTTCTTC,CASSISGLAGGFDNEQFF
.,TRBV7-9,.,TRBJ1-1,TGTGCCAGCAGCTTAGCTGTGGCAGGGAACACTGAAGCTTTCTTT,CASSLAVAGNTEAFF
.,TRBV18,.,TRBJ1-1,TGTGCCAGCTCACCACAGGGGCCGAACACTGAAGCTTTCTTT,CASSPQGPNTEAFF
.,TRBV18,.,TRBJ1-1,TGTGCCAGCTCACCCGTCCTGAACACTGAAGCTTTCTTT,CASSPVLNTEAFF
.,TRBV3-1/TRBV3-2,.,TRBJ1-2,TGTGCCAGCAGCCACGGGGGGCTTGGCTACACCTTC,CASSHGGLGYTF
TRBD2,TRBV3-1/TRBV3-2,once,TRBJ2-1,TGTGCCAGCAGCCAAGATCCGACTAGCAGCGATGAGCAGTTCTTC,CASSQDPTSSDEQFF
TRBD2,TRBV28,.,TRBJ2-7,TGTGCCAGCAGTTTCACTAGCGGGGCCCCTATGTCCTACGAGCAGTACTTC,CASSFTSGAPMSYEQYF
.,TRBV19,.,TRBJ1-5,TGTGCCAGTAGTATAGGTCGGAGTGGGAATCAGCCCCAGCATTTT,CASSIGRSGNQPQHF
.,TRBV12-3/TRBV12-4,.,TRBJ1-5,TGTGCCAGCAGTTTAACGCCCGGTCAGCCCCAGCATTTT,CASSLTPGQPQHF
.,TRBV19,.,TRBJ2-7,TGTGCCAGTAGTCCTTCCCCCCTCGAGCAGTACTTC,CASSPSPLEQYF
.,TRBV19,.,TRBJ1-2,TGTGCCAGCGGAACCTCAGGGAAGGGGGATTATGGCTACACCTTC,CASGTSGKGDYGYTF
TRBD2,TRBV19,.,TRBJ2-6,TGTGCCATCGGGGGGGCATCTGGGGCCAACGTCCTGACTTTC,CAIGGASGANVLTF
TRBD2,TRBV5-1,.,TRBJ2-7,TGCGCCAGCAGCCCTGTGGCGGGCGGGAGGGCCTACGAGCAGTACTTC,CASSPVAGGRAYEQYF
TRBD2,TRBV7-3,.,TRBJ2-1,TGTGCCAGCAGCCCCTTCGGCGGGAGTAGGGATGAGCAGTTCTTC,CASSPFGGSRDEQFF
TRBD2,TRBV28,.,TRBJ2-7,TGTGCCAGCAGTTTTCAGCGGGATTACTACGAGCAGTACTTC,CASSFQRDYYEQYF
TRBD2,TRBV11-3,.,TRBJ2-1,TGTGCCAGCAGCTCGGGACTAGCGGGACTAAGCTCCTACAATGAGCAGTTCTTC,CASSSGLAGLSSYNEQFF
TRBD2,TRBV7-2,.,TRBJ2-5,TGTGCCAGCAGTCTTAGCGGGGGGGCCGGGGAGACCCAGTACTTC,CASSLSGGAGETQYF
.,TRBV16,.,TRBJ1-5,TGTGCCAGCACCCCAAGGGGAGGGAACAGGCTAAATCAGCCCCAGCATTTT,CASTPRGGNRLNQPQHF
TRBD2,TRBV18,.,TRBJ2-7,TGTGCCAGCTCACCCCCCGGGCGGGGGGACCCCTACGAGCAGTACTTC,CASSPPGRGDPYEQYF
TRBD1,TRBV7-8,few,TRBJ1-6,TGTGCCAGCAGCTTAGTACAGGGGAATTCACCCCTCCACTTT,CASSLVQGNSPLHF
.,TRBV27,few,TRBJ2-3,TGTGCCAGCAGTTTATTAGACACAGATACGCAGTATTTT,CASSLLDTDTQYF
.,TRBV4-3,.,TRBJ1-2,TGCGCCAGCAGCCAAGAGGGAACAGGGCATCAAGGCTACACCTTC,CASSQEGTGHQGYTF
TRBD2,TRBV5-4,.,TRBJ2-7,TGTGCCAGCAGCCTCGGGACTAGCGGGAGAGTATACGAGCAGTACTTC,CASSLGTSGRVYEQYF
TRBD2,TRBV9,.,TRBJ2-4,TGTGCCAGCAGCCCCCGACTAGCGGGGCCCAAAAACATTCAGTACTTC,CASSPRLAGPKNIQYF
TRBD2,TRBV7-3,.,TRBJ2-1,TGTGCCAGCAGCTCTCCCGGACTAGCGGGAGGGCAAAATGAGCAGTTCTTC,CASSSPGLAGGQNEQFF
TRBD1,TRBV28,.,TRBJ1-5,TGTGCCAGCACCACAGGGGGCGACGGCAATCAGCCCCAGCATTTT,CASTTGGDGNQPQHF
TRBD2,TRBV5-5,.,TRBJ2-3,TGTGCCAGCAGCTTGCCGGGAGGCGGCACAGATACGCAGTATTTT,CASSLPGGGTDTQYF
.,TRBV7-2,once,TRBJ1-2,TGTGCCAGCAGCCCCAGGGGAAGGACCCCTAACTATGGCTACACCTTC,CASSPRGRTPNYGYTF
TRBD1,TRBV18,.,TRBJ2-1,TGTGCCAGCTCAGCGCGGGACAGGTCCTACAATGAGCAGTTCTTC,CASSARDRSYNEQFF
TRBD2,TRBV3-1/TRBV3-2,.,TRBJ2-7,TGTGCCAGCAGATTCACTAGCGGGGGAAAGCAGTACTTC,CASRFTSGGKQYF
TRBD1,TRBV5-6,.,TRBJ1-1,TGTGCCAGCAGCTCACCGGGACAGGGTGGCGACACTGAAGCTTTCTTT,CASSSPGQGGDTEAFF
.,TRBV5-6,.,TRBJ2-5,TGTGCCAGCAGCTTGAGAGGTGGAGAGACCCAGTACTTC,CASSLRGGETQYF